This entry concerns a single TCR beta chain. The antigen is not known. By flow cytometry, patients selected for sequencing had shown an expansion of CD8+CD57+ cells. Untreated patients provided the blood samples, with no therapy given before sampling. Template material for TCR beta VDJ and CDR3 profiling consisted of genomic DNA. From the reads, TCRdb called clonotypes with MiXCR, one entry per CDR3 protein. This sample has approximately 150,000 distinct CDR3 sequences; 65% to 75% occur once, and the top ten carry roughly half. This sample is part of a study of CD8+CD57+ T cells in acquired aplastic anemia. Across the whole study: Sorted CD4+ and CD8+ cells gave an average of around 3.3 ug of DNA.

Study results and caveats: Researchers report that fewer than 35 CD8+ CDR3 sequences appeared in both patients and controls. Significance was not reached for CD8+ Simpson's diversity between patients and controls.

Input material: sorted CD4+, CD8+, or CD8+CD57+ T cells (not recorded which) from PBMCs. This TCR was sampled from a human donor with aplastic anemia.

The CDR3, as DNA: TGTGCCAGCAGCTTAGACAGAGAGGAATACTTC. Protein: CASSLDREEYF. V usage is TRBV7-8 and J usage is TRBJ2-7; D is unresolved. Germline CDR1 and CDR2: SGHVS and FQNEAQ. The CDR3 length is 11 residues. The ends were cut back, 1 base at V and 13 bases at J, with 11 bases in the middle.